The 27 T cell receptor beta chains presented below share a single source sample, sequenced in a study of T cell repertoires in cytomegalovirus infection. TCRdb itself ran the reads through MiXCR, one entry per CDR3 protein. In the table there are tens of thousands of distinct CDR3 sequences, roughly 20% of which are singletons. These receptors have no identified antigens. This specimen consisted of CD8+ T cells from cultured PBMCs, obtained from culture after CMV antigen stimulation. The source of these receptors is a human donor in good health (CMV status not recorded). Some clones in this sample may be carry-over from other donors' samples.

This clonotype was seen more than once but under ten times. The genes are TRBV20-1 and TRBJ1-3; D gene uncertain. The V end lost 1 base, the J end lost 2 bases, and 6 bases lay between the germline ends. The CDR3 covers 13 residues. Germline V lookup: CDR1 DFQATT, CDR2 SNEGSKA (reference sequence). The CDR3 region has the DNA TGCAGTGCTAGAGCTCTTACTGGAAACACCATATATTTT. Translation gives CSARALTGNTIYF.

This chain connects TRBV10-3 to TRBJ1-1; no definite D call. Germline values: CDR1 ENHRY, CDR2 SYGVKD. V lost 2 bases and J lost 1, with 8 bases in between. CDR3 length: 14 residues. The CDR3 region has the DNA TGTGCCATCAGTGAGAGACGGGAGAACACTGAAGCTTTCTTT. It yields the protein CAISERRENTEAFF.

This clonotype qualifies as large. The rearrangement joins TRBV7-9 to TRBJ2-7, with D perhaps TRBD1 (5 bases). The V and J ends lost 1 base and 4 bases respectively, with 11 bases between them. In germline, CDR1 is SEHNR, CDR2 FQNEAQ (reference sequence). The CDR3 extends over 14 amino acids. Here the CDR3 reads CASSLGRVPYEQYF. The CDR3 coding sequence is TGTGCCAGCAGCTTAGGCAGGGTTCCGTACGAGCAGTACTTC.

The chain recombines TRBV16 with TRBJ1-1; D may be TRBD1 (5 bases). Germline V gene sequence: CDR1 KGHSY, CDR2 FQNENV. V dropped 2 bases and J dropped 1 base, with 8 bases sitting between them. This CDR3 is built from 14 residues. The CDR3 region is CASSQVGTNTEAFF. For the CDR3, the DNA is TGTGCCAGCAGCCAAGTCGGGACGAACACTGAAGCTTTCTTT.

The chain couples TRBV20-1 to TRBJ1-2, with a tentative D call TRBD1 (5 bases). The V end lost 7 bases, the J end lost 3 bases, and 12 bases lay between the germline ends. Germline V lookup: CDR1 DFQATT, CDR2 SNEGSKA (reference sequence). CDR3 length equals 12 residues. CDR3 in amino acids: CSVAQGDYGYTF. CDR3 bases: TGCAGTGTAGCGCAGGGAGACTATGGCTACACCTTC.

The table lists this clonotype with a few counts. V usage is TRBV7-8 and J usage is TRBJ2-3; D is tentatively TRBD1 or TRBD2 (5 bases each). This CDR3 spans 14 amino acids. The germline V gene has CDR1 SGHVS and CDR2 FQNEAQ. Trimming took 4 bases from V and 4 from J, leaving 12 bases between them. The CDR3 DNA reads TGTGCCAGCAGCTCCCGTGGGGGAGCAGATACGCAGTATTTT. Protein sequence: CASSSRGGADTQYF.

The chain uses TRBV6-6 and TRBJ2-4, with D tentatively TRBD1 (5 bases). V lost 10 bases to trimming and J lost 7 bases, with 14 bases between them. CDR3 length: 12 residues. Germline-derived CDR1 and CDR2 are MNHNY and SVGAGI (reference sequence). Written as DNA, the CDR3 is TGTGCCACCTGGACATATACCAACATTCAGTACTTC. As protein: CATWTYTNIQYF.

The gene calls are TRBV6-2 or TRBV6-3 and TRBJ2-5; D is undetermined. The CDR3 has 15 residues. Trimming removed 0 bases from V and 5 bases from J, with 13 bases in between. Germline V lookup: CDR1 MNHEY, CDR2 SVGEGT. The CDR3 DNA sequence: TGTGCCAGCAGTTACTCGACTGGGCCCGGGGAGACCCAGTACTTC. Its protein product is CASSYSTGPGETQYF.

V and J are TRBV7-9 and TRBJ2-7; no clear D. The CDR3 is made up of 14 amino acids. The germline V gene has CDR1 SEHNR and CDR2 FQNEAQ (reference sequence). V lost 3 bases to trimming and J lost 2 bases, with 11 bases between them. CDR3 sequence: CASSFAGPPYEQYF. In DNA, the CDR3 is TGTGCCAGCAGCTTTGCCGGTCCCCCCTACGAGCAGTACTTC.

This clonotype was observed at least ten times. The J gene is TRBJ1-1, the V gene TRBV6-1; D is perhaps TRBD1 (5 bases). Germline CDR1 reads MNHNS; CDR2 reads SASEGT. V lost 8 bases and J lost 2, with 12 bases in between. The CDR3 is 13 amino acids. DNA of the CDR3: TGTGCCAGCTCGGGGGGGGAAAACACTGAAGCTTTCTTT. Translation gives CASSGGENTEAFF.

The CDR3 bases are TGTGCCAGCAGCCGTTTCGGGACAGGGAGGGACACTGAAGCTTTCTTT. It translates to CASSRFGTGRDTEAFF. The chain couples TRBV7-9 to TRBJ1-1; TRBD1 matches 9 bases. This CDR3 region has 16 residues. The germline gives CDR1 SEHNR, CDR2 FQNEAQ (reference sequence). V shed 5 bases and J 3 bases; nucleotides not matched to a gene: 10.

V is TRBV15 and J is TRBJ1-4; D remains ambiguous. There are 14 residues in the CDR3. Germline V gives CDR1 LNHNV, CDR2 YYDKDF (reference sequence). Trimming pared 8 bases from V and 10 bases from J, leaving 20 bases between. For the CDR3, the DNA is TGTGCCACCGGGGAGGAGGGAGATATGTTAAAACTGTTTTTT. Translating gives CATGEEGDMLKLFF.

This clonotype turned up a few times. The CDR3 region is CASSPTSGGAGEQFF. CDR3 sequence (DNA): TGTGCCAGCAGTCCGACTAGCGGGGGGGCGGGAGAGCAGTTCTTC. The chain carries TRBV7-2 and TRBJ2-1, with TRBD2 identical over 14 bases. The CDR3 has 15 residues. The V and J ends lost 6 bases and 10 bases, in that order; junction bases with no gene match: 8. Germline V lookup: CDR1 SGHTA, CDR2 FQGNSA.

This clonotype was seen only a few times. The V and J genes are TRBV2 and TRBJ1-4, with D hard to call. The V gene lost 4 bases and the J gene lost 7 bases, with 4 bases spanning the gap. CDR3 length: 11 amino acids. Germline assignment: CDR1 SNHLY and CDR2 FYNNEI. CDR3 coding DNA: TGTGCCAGCAGTGGGCCTGAAAAACTGTTTTTT. Protein product: CASSGPEKLFF.

The CDR3 sequence: CASSPQVTNEQFF. The CDR3, as DNA: TGTGCCAGTAGTCCACAGGTCACGAATGAGCAGTTCTTC. This sequence joins TRBV19 and TRBJ2-1, with D possibly being TRBD1 (5 bases). CDR1 LNHDA and CDR2 SQIVND come from the germline V gene (reference sequence). V was clipped by 5 bases and J by 7 bases, with 12 bases between them. The CDR3 contains 13 residues.

The chain joins TRBV28 to TRBJ1-5, with a possible D match to TRBD1 (5 bases). The CDR3 totals 15 residues. V was clipped by 3 bases and J by 4 bases, with 13 bases between them. CDR1 is MDHEN, CDR2 SYDVKM, per germline. This chain's CDR3 is CASSLRPGLNQPQHF. The CDR3 DNA sequence: TGTGCCAGCAGTTTGAGGCCGGGACTGAATCAGCCCCAGCATTTT.

This clonotype has ten or more counts. The gene calls are TRBV11-1 and TRBJ2-1; TRBD2 aligns across 15 bases. The CDR3 loop spans 17 amino acids. V was clipped by 4 bases and J by 7 bases; unmatched bases: 8. CDR1 and CDR2 (germline): SGHAT, FQDESV (reference sequence). CDR3 in DNA: TGTGCCAGCAGCTGGACTAGCGGGAGGGCGGTAAAGAATGAGCAGTTCTTC. It encodes CASSWTSGRAVKNEQFF. The full variable domain, completed using reference TRBV11-1 and TRBJ2-1, is EAEVAQSPRYKITEKSQAVAFWCDPISGHATLYWYRQILGQGPELLVQFQDESVVDDSQLPKDRFSAERLKGVDSTLKIQPAELGDSAMYLCASSWTSGRAVKNEQFFGPGTRLTVL.

The rearrangement uses TRBV7-9 and TRBJ1-2; perhaps TRBD1 as D (6 bases). The CDR3 spans 15 residues. Germline V gene lookup returns CDR1 SEHNR and CDR2 FQNEAQ (reference sequence). V lost 6 bases, J lost 11 bases, and 25 bases lay in between. The CDR3 DNA reads as TGTGCCAGCAGGGGGGGCTCCGGGACACCCAAAGCATACACCTTC. Its protein product is CASRGGSGTPKAYTF.

In this sample, this clonotype turned up many times. The chain has TRBV7-9 and TRBJ2-3, with D unresolved. Trimming removed 1 base from V and 5 bases from J, with 7 bases in between. Looked up from germline, CDR1 is SEHNR and CDR2 is FQNEAQ (reference sequence). The CDR3 runs to 13 residues. The CDR3, as DNA: TGTGCCAGCAGCTTAGGTGTGGTAGATACGCAGTATTTT. This codes for CASSLGVVDTQYF.

This clonotype has only a few counts. The chain joins TRBV11-1 to TRBJ1-6, with D unclear. Germline assignment: CDR1 SGHAT and CDR2 FQDESV (reference sequence). The V end was cut by 8 bases, the J end by 10 bases, with 3 bases between. The CDR3 is made up of 9 amino acids. The CDR3 protein is CASGSPLHF. The CDR3 DNA sequence: TGTGCCAGCGGCTCACCCCTCCACTTT.

CDR3 nucleotides: TGTGCCAGCACCCTTAGCGGAGTCTACAATGAGCAGTTCTTC. Translating it yields CASTLSGVYNEQFF. The chain employs TRBV6-2 or TRBV6-3 and TRBJ2-1; D possibly corresponds to TRBD2 (6 bases). The CDR3 contains 14 residues. From germline, CDR1 is MNHEY and CDR2 SVGEGT. Trimming stripped 7 bases from V and 3 bases from J, with 13 bases between.

The rearrangement uses TRBV6-1 and TRBJ1-5; maybe TRBD1 (5 bases). Trimming removed 3 bases from V and 4 bases from J, with 13 bases in between. The germline gives CDR1 MNHNS, CDR2 SASEGT. The CDR3 is 15 residues long. The CDR3 spells CASSDLRGVNQPQHF. In DNA form, the CDR3 reads TGTGCCAGCAGTGACCTGCGAGGGGTGAATCAGCCCCAGCATTTT.

The rearrangement uses TRBV6-2 or TRBV6-3 and TRBJ2-7; D may be TRBD2 (5 bases). Between the trimmed V and J ends, which lost 4 bases and 0 bases, there was a span of 16 bases. CDR1 is MNHEY and CDR2 is SVGEGT in the germline V gene. This CDR3 contains 16 residues. In DNA form, the CDR3 reads TGTGCCAGCAGTTTGCCCCGCGCGGGTAGCTCCTACGAGCAGTACTTC. It specifies CASSLPRAGSSYEQYF.

In its sample, this clonotype was seen many times. The CDR3 DNA is TGTGCCAGCAGTTCCTCCGGACCGGTAATGAGAGAAGATACGCAGTATTTT. Protein product: CASSSSGPVMREDTQYF. The rearrangement links TRBV12-3 or TRBV12-4 to TRBJ2-3; D is ambiguous. The CDR3 length is 17 residues. With 4 bases removed from V and 5 bases from J, the gap between germline ends came to 22 bases.

This clonotype was seen more than once but under ten times. The rearrangement joins TRBV7-2 to TRBJ1-2; D is possibly TRBD1 (6 bases). The CDR3 runs to 15 residues. The V end was cut by 1 base, the J end by 8 bases, with 17 bases between. Germline V gene data show CDR1 as SGHTA and CDR2 as FQGNSA. The CDR3 region has the DNA TGTGCCAGCAGCTTAGTACCACAAGGGGGAAAGGGCTACACCTTC. Its translation: CASSLVPQGGKGYTF.

The chain has TRBV20-1 and TRBJ2-1; TRBD1 or TRBD2 may be the D gene (6 bases each). Trimming left V 3 bases short and J 3 bases short, with 33 bases between. CDR1 DFQATT and CDR2 SNEGSKA come from the germline V gene (reference sequence). The CDR3 spans 21 residues. The CDR3 reads CSASPRVVGGPQGFVYNEQFF. As DNA, the CDR3 is TGCAGTGCTAGTCCCCGGGTCGTGGGAGGCCCCCAGGGGTTTGTCTACAATGAGCAGTTCTTC.

This chain joins TRBV6-5 and TRBJ2-7; D not certain. Germline loops: CDR1 MNHEY, CDR2 SVGAGI. V was clipped by 0 bases and J by 7 bases, with 13 bases between them. The CDR3 length is 14 residues. The DNA of the CDR3 is TGTGCCAGCAGTTACTCGACAAGCCTGGGGGAGCAGTACTTC. Translation: CASSYSTSLGEQYF.